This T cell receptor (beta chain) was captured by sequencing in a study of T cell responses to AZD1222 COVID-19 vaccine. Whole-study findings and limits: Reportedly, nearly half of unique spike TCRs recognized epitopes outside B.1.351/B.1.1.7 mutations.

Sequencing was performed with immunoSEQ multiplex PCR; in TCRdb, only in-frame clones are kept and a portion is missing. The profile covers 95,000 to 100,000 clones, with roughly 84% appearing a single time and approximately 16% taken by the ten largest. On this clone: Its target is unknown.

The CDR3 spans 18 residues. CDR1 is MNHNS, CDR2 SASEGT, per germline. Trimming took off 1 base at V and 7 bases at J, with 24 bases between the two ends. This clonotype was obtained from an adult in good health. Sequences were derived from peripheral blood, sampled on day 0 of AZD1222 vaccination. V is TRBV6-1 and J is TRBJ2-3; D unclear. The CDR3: CASSEGWKPRRFTYTQYF. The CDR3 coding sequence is TGTGCCAGCAGTGAAGGTTGGAAGCCCCGGAGATTTACTTATACGCAGTATTTT.